The 23 T cell receptor beta chains in this list originate from one sample, sequenced in a study of T cell changes during pregnancy in multiple sclerosis. Generated by immunoSEQ multiplex PCR, the TCRdb table keeps only in-frame clones and is missing some. This table holds about 89,000 clones, 94% found once. Sequencing used peripheral blood, obtained in the third trimester of pregnancy. These receptors were collected from a female donor with multiple sclerosis, enrolled in a pregnancy study.

CDR3 sequence: CASSHGGGQYF. Written as DNA, the CDR3 is TGTGCCAGCAGTCACGGGGGAGGGCAGTACTTC. This rearrangement joins TRBV6-1 to TRBJ2-7; tentative D call: TRBD2 (6 bases). This CDR3 comprises 11 residues. Germline lookup yields CDR1 MNHNS and CDR2 SASEGT. V was pared by 5 bases and J by 9 bases, with 11 bases between.

This chain links TRBV7-2 with TRBJ1-4; 12 bases are a match to TRBD1. CDR1 and CDR2 (germline): SGHTA, FQGNSA. V was clipped by 5 bases and J by 11 bases; unmatched bases: 9. The CDR3 totals 15 residues. In DNA, the CDR3 is TGTGCCAGCAGCGCCGGGACAGGGGGCGTCGGTAAACTGTTTTTT. Translated: CASSAGTGGVGKLFF.

This clone was counted once. The chain employs TRBV9 and TRBJ2-1; 12 positions match TRBD1. The junction had 10 bases not matched to a gene; V was cut back by 5 bases and J by 10 bases. Germline V gives CDR1 SGDLS, CDR2 YYNGEE. The CDR3 runs to 15 residues. The CDR3 DNA follows: TGTGCCAGCAGGCCGGGACAGGGGGCAAAAGTGGAGCAGTTCTTC. It codes for CASRPGQGAKVEQFF.

The CDR3 protein is CASSLAGFQETQYF. DNA of the CDR3: TGTGCCAGCAGTTTAGCAGGTTTCCAAGAGACCCAGTACTTC. The gene calls are TRBV27 and TRBJ2-5; D call uncertain. V lost 2 bases and J 1 base, leaving 8 bases between the germline ends. Germline assignment: CDR1 MNHEY and CDR2 SMNVEV (reference sequence). The CDR3 runs 14 residues.

Written as DNA, the CDR3 is TGTGCCAGCAGCCCGATGTCCAGGACAGATACGCAGTATTTT. Its translation: CASSPMSRTDTQYF. The J gene is TRBJ2-3, the V gene TRBV7-9; D unclear. The CDR3 contains 14 residues. The germline V gene encodes CDR1 SEHNR and CDR2 FQNEAQ (reference sequence). Trimming removed 5 bases at V and 3 bases at J, with 12 bases between.

The table lists this clone with a few counts. The genes are TRBV10-3 and TRBJ1-2, with TRBD1 matching over 7 bases. The CDR3 consists of 14 residues. The junction had 10 bases not matched to a gene; V was cut back by 8 bases and J by 4 bases. CDR1 and CDR2 (germline): ENHRY, SYGVKD. The CDR3 reads CAILQGPDSYGYTF. The CDR3 DNA sequence: TGTGCCATCTTACAGGGGCCGGATAGCTATGGCTACACCTTC.

V usage is TRBV5-1 and J usage is TRBJ2-7; D unclear. Germline V gene sequence: CDR1 SGHRS, CDR2 YFSETQ. V lost 1 base and J 3 bases, leaving 8 bases between the germline ends. The CDR3 totals 13 residues. The CDR3 sequence: CASSLSEYYEQYF. The DNA of the CDR3 is TGCGCCAGCAGCTTGTCCGAGTACTACGAGCAGTACTTC.

This chain links TRBV5-5 with TRBJ2-7; possibly TRBD1 for D (6 bases). The V end was cut by 2 bases, the J end by 3 bases, with 12 bases between. Germline CDR1 SGHKS, CDR2 YYEKEE (reference sequence). The CDR3 runs 14 residues. The CDR3 region has the DNA TGTGCCAGCAGCTTTGGGACACCCAACTACGAGCAGTACTTC. It translates to CASSFGTPNYEQYF.

V gene TRBV29-1 combines with J gene TRBJ2-5; TRBD1 matches at 8 bases. CDR3 length: 16 amino acids. Looked up from germline, CDR1 is SQVTM and CDR2 is ANQGSEA. Trimming took 2 bases from V and 4 from J; bases not matched to a gene: 12. In nucleotides, the CDR3 is TGCAGCGTTGAAAAATGGAGAGACAGGGGAGGAGAGACCCAGTACTTC. Encoded protein: CSVEKWRDRGGETQYF.

This clone was seen a single time. The chain employs TRBV27 and TRBJ1-1, with 7 nucleotides matching TRBD1. Trimming took 6 bases from V and 5 from J; bases not matched to a gene: 6. Germline V gene data show CDR1 as MNHEY and CDR2 as SMNVEV (reference sequence). The CDR3 has 13 amino acids. CDR3 bases: TGTGCCAGCAGAGTGGGACAGTGGACTGAAGCTTTCTTT. Amino acids: CASRVGQWTEAFF.

The chain uses TRBV28 and TRBJ2-7, with 9 bases lining up with TRBD1. The V and J ends lost 4 bases and 4 bases, in that order; junction bases with no gene match: 14. The CDR3 runs to 17 residues. Germline V lookup: CDR1 MDHEN, CDR2 SYDVKM. DNA of the CDR3: TGTGCCAGCAGTTCCCCCCGGAGGACAGGGGAGCTATACGAGCAGTACTTC. It translates to CASSSPRRTGELYEQYF.

The chain joins TRBV11-2 to TRBJ2-2; D may be TRBD1 (7 bases). The CDR3 is made up of 15 amino acids. The germline gives CDR1 SGHAT, CDR2 FQNNGV. V lost 7 bases and J 2 bases, leaving 14 bases between the germline ends. CDR3 nucleotide sequence: TGTGCCAGCACGGAGGGGGCGGGAAACACCGGGGAGCTGTTTTTT. This encodes CASTEGAGNTGELFF.

This chain links TRBV18 with TRBJ1-2, with 8 bases identical to TRBD1. J lost 4 bases, V lost 4 bases, and 5 bases had no gene match. The CDR3 contains 14 residues. In germline, CDR1 is KGHSH, CDR2 LQKENI. CDR3 region: CASSQGQGSYGYTF. The CDR3 bases are TGTGCCAGCTCACAAGGACAGGGTTCCTATGGCTACACCTTC.

The gene calls are TRBV4-3 and TRBJ2-1, with TRBD2 matching over 8 bases. V lost 1 base, J lost 0 bases, and 5 bases stayed unmatched. This CDR3 spans 17 amino acids. The germline V gene encodes CDR1 LGHNA and CDR2 YSLEER. CDR3 DNA: TGCGCCAGCAGCCAAGGACCGAGCGGGAGCTCCTACAATGAGCAGTTCTTC. Its protein product is CASSQGPSGSSYNEQFF.

The V call is TRBV10-3, the J call TRBJ2-7, with unresolved D. This CDR3 region has 12 residues. In germline, CDR1 is ENHRY, CDR2 SYGVKD. V was clipped by 4 bases and J by 2 bases, with 6 bases between them. Here the CDR3 DNA reads TGTGCCATCAGTGGCGGAGCCTACGAGCAGTACTTC. Translation: CAISGGAYEQYF.

V usage is TRBV7-9 and J usage is TRBJ1-4, with D possibly matching TRBD1 (6 bases). Trimming stripped 1 base from V and 2 bases from J, with 14 bases between. The CDR3 spans 17 residues. Germline V gives CDR1 SEHNR, CDR2 FQNEAQ (reference sequence). As DNA, the CDR3 is TGTGCCAGCAGCTTAGTAGAGCAGACAGGCACTAATGAAAAACTGTTTTTT. Protein: CASSLVEQTGTNEKLFF.

The gene calls are TRBV15 and TRBJ2-2, with a weak D call TRBD2 (5 bases). Germline values: CDR1 LNHNV, CDR2 YYDKDF (reference sequence). The CDR3 is 13 residues long. V lost 4 bases to trimming and J lost 5 bases, with 8 bases between them. CDR3 sequence reads: CATSKSGTGELFF. The CDR3 region has the DNA TGTGCCACCAGCAAGAGCGGAACCGGGGAGCTGTTTTTT.

V usage is TRBV5-6 and J usage is TRBJ2-7, with 7 bases matching TRBD1. Trimming took 4 bases from V and 7 from J; bases not matched to a gene: 8. Per germline, CDR1 SGHDT and CDR2 YYEEEE. This CDR3 has 13 amino acids. The CDR3 bases are TGTGCCAGCAGCGGCCACAGGACAGGAGAGCAGTACTTC. Residues: CASSGHRTGEQYF.

The CDR3 here is CASSPRDPISNYGYTF. Written as DNA, the CDR3 is TGTGCCAGCAGCCCCCGAGATCCGATCTCTAACTATGGCTACACCTTC. The gene calls are TRBV9 and TRBJ1-2; D is uncertain. With 4 bases removed from V and 0 bases from J, the gap between germline ends came to 16 bases. In germline, CDR1 is SGDLS, CDR2 YYNGEE. The CDR3 is 16 residues long.

The V call is TRBV5-4, the J call TRBJ2-7, with 10 nucleotides matching TRBD2. Germline values: CDR1 SGHNT, CDR2 YYREEE (reference sequence). V lost 4 bases, J lost 2 bases, and 6 bases stayed unmatched. CDR3 length: 15 residues. This CDR3 reads CASSLTSGMTYEQYF. The CDR3 DNA is TGTGCCAGCAGCCTCACTAGCGGGATGACCTACGAGCAGTACTTC.

V is TRBV4-1 and J is TRBJ2-5; no definite D call. Trimming pared 0 bases from V and 7 bases from J, leaving 9 bases between. Germline loops: CDR1 MGHRA, CDR2 YSYEKL. There are 13 residues in the CDR3. As DNA, the CDR3 is TGCGCCAGCAGCCAAGACAGTTATGGGACCCAGTACTTC. It translates to CASSQDSYGTQYF.

This clone was seen a single time. The chain recombines TRBV9 with TRBJ2-1; 11 bases map to TRBD2. CDR1 and CDR2 (germline): SGDLS, YYNGEE. The CDR3 covers 17 residues. Germline trimming cut 0 bases from V and 3 bases from J; bases unmatched to any gene: 5. CDR3 bases: TGTGCCAGCAGCGTAGACCCCACTAGCGGGAGCTACAATGAGCAGTTCTTC. Its protein is CASSVDPTSGSYNEQFF.

The V gene is TRBV7-9, the J gene TRBJ2-1; 8 nucleotides match TRBD1. The CDR3 loop spans 14 amino acids. In germline, CDR1 is SEHNR, CDR2 FQNEAQ (reference sequence). The V segment lost 8 bases and the J segment 3 bases; nucleotides outside the gene matches: 6. Written as DNA, the CDR3 is TGTGCCAGCGGCAGGGGGCGGGACTACAATGAGCAGTTCTTC. Translating it yields CASGRGRDYNEQFF.